This passage covers 30 T cell receptor beta chains from one sample sequenced in a study of blood T cells in healthy people across ages. Alongside a J-beta primer mix, a sample-barcoded 5' primer served in a second PCR lasting 7 to 11 cycles. From the 5' RACE reads, TCRdb called clonotypes with MiXCR, one entry per CDR3 protein. Counted here are over a million distinct CDR3 sequences, around 59% occurring once; the ten biggest clones make up 6.7%. Sample: blood. The source is a man in his late teens or twenties in good health.

The chain combines TRBV5-1 with TRBJ2-5; 8 nucleotides align to TRBD1. The closer fit of TRBJ2-7 to the DNA end suggests the J call may be wrong. This CDR3 region has 15 residues. Germline CDR1 reads SGHRS; CDR2 reads YFSETQ. The CDR3 sequence is CASSYGQGHRGEQYF. DNA for the CDR3: TGCGCCAGCAGCTACGGACAGGGTCATCGAGGCGAGCAGTACTTC.

This clonotype has just a few counts. The V gene is TRBV7-2, the J gene TRBJ1-2; maybe TRBD1 (5 bases). The CDR3 covers 13 residues. Germline lookup yields CDR1 SGHTA and CDR2 FQGNSA. Trimming shortened V by 5 bases and J by 8 bases, and 15 bases separated the two germline ends. CDR3 sequence (DNA): TGTGCCAGCAGCGCTGGCAGGGTGGAGGGCTACACCTTC. Its protein product is CASSAGRVEGYTF.

The rearrangement links TRBV27 to TRBJ2-4, with 8 bases aligning to TRBD1. The J segment lost 4 bases and the V segment lost 5 bases, leaving 16 bases of the junction unmatched. CDR3 length equals 18 residues. CDR1 and CDR2 from the germline V gene are MNHEY and SMNVEV (reference sequence). CDR3 bases: TGTGCCAGCAGTGAATACGGGACAGGTTCAAGGGGGAAAAACATTCAGTACTTC. It yields the protein CASSEYGTGSRGKNIQYF.

This clonotype has more than one count but fewer than ten. This chain connects TRBV20-1 to TRBJ2-7, with D maybe TRBD2 (6 bases). CDR3 length: 14 residues. Germline V lookup: CDR1 DFQATT, CDR2 SNEGSKA (reference sequence). V lost 6 bases, J lost 0 bases, and 15 bases lay in between. The CDR3, as DNA: TGCAGTGCCCTCTATCCCGGGGGCTCCTACGAGCAGTACTTC. This gives the protein CSALYPGGSYEQYF.

V and J are TRBV6-5 and TRBJ1-2; possible D gene TRBD1, 5 bases. V lost 0 bases to trimming and J lost 8 bases, with 7 bases between them. The germline V gene has CDR1 MNHEY and CDR2 SVGAGI. This CDR3 spans 12 amino acids. The CDR3 coding sequence is TGTGCCAGCAGTTACTCGGGGCTAGGCTACACCTTC. Translating gives CASSYSGLGYTF.

The chain couples TRBV5-1 to TRBJ2-4, with D uncertain. Trimming cost V 0 bases and J 3 bases, with 10 bases left between them. CDR3 length: 15 amino acids. The germline V gene encodes CDR1 SGHRS and CDR2 YFSETQ. CDR3 protein: CASSLDGPYKNIQYF. CDR3 coding DNA: TGCGCCAGCAGCTTGGACGGACCGTACAAAAACATTCAGTACTTC.

The rearrangement joins TRBV4-3 to TRBJ1-5; D is perhaps TRBD1 (5 bases). With 1 base removed from V and 6 bases from J, the gap between germline ends came to 13 bases. CDR1 and CDR2 from the germline V gene are LGHNA and YSLEER. This CDR3 has 15 amino acids. The CDR3 region is CASSQALGTGQPQHF. CDR3 nucleotide sequence: TGCGCCAGCAGCCAAGCCCTAGGGACGGGTCAGCCCCAGCATTTT.

This clonotype was detected only a few times. The chain carries TRBV9 and TRBJ2-3; TRBD1 agrees at 7 bases. From germline, CDR1 is SGDLS and CDR2 YYNGEE. The CDR3 spans 15 residues. After removal of 3 bases from V and 2 bases from J, the junction contained 6 bases not matched to a gene. The DNA for the CDR3 is TGTGCCAGCAGCGAAGGGGGCGGATTCACAGATACGCAGTATTTT. Residues: CASSEGGGFTDTQYF.

This clonotype was seen once. The chain carries TRBV7-9 and TRBJ1-1; 10 nucleotides agree with TRBD1. The V and J ends lost 8 bases and 1 base, in that order; junction bases with no gene match: 1. Germline CDR1 is SEHNR and CDR2 is FQNEAQ (reference sequence). This CDR3 spans 13 amino acids. The CDR3 sequence is CASGQGGNTEAFF. CDR3 coding DNA: TGTGCCAGCGGACAGGGGGGGAACACTGAAGCTTTCTTT.

The chain carries TRBV4-3 and TRBJ1-5, with D maybe TRBD1 (5 bases). This CDR3 contains 15 residues. From germline, CDR1 is LGHNA and CDR2 YSLEER. Trimming shortened V by 3 bases and J by 0 bases, and 9 bases separated the two germline ends. This CDR3 is CASSQRQYSNQPQHF. The CDR3 region has the DNA TGCGCCAGCAGCCAGAGACAGTATAGCAATCAGCCCCAGCATTTT.

This chain joins TRBV9 and TRBJ2-7; the match to TRBD1 covers 7 bases. CDR3 size: 15 residues. The junction had 8 bases not matched to a gene; V was cut back by 4 bases and J by 1 base. Germline loops: CDR1 SGDLS, CDR2 YYNGEE. The CDR3 nucleotides are TGTGCCAGCAGCTCAGACAGGGTCTGGTCCTACGAGCAGTACTTC. Translating it yields CASSSDRVWSYEQYF. Complete variable domain (other parts from reference TRBV9 and TRBJ2-7): DSGVTQTPKHLITATGQRVTLRCSPRSGDLSVYWYQQSLDQGLQFLIQYYNGEERAKGNILERFSAQQFPDLHSELNLSSLELGDSALYFCASSSDRVWSYEQYFGPGTRLTVT.

This clonotype was picked up one time. This chain connects TRBV12-3 or TRBV12-4 to TRBJ2-5, with 14 positions matching TRBD2. This CDR3 has 16 amino acids. V lost 6 bases and J lost 5; bases outside the gene matches: 8. Written as DNA, the CDR3 is TGTGCCAGCAGAGGGACTAGCGGGAGAAATCAGGAGACCCAGTACTTC. It specifies CASRGTSGRNQETQYF.

The gene calls are TRBV20-1 and TRBJ2-7; the D gene is possibly TRBD2 (5 bases). Trimming took 0 bases from V and 3 from J, leaving 18 bases between them. Germline lookup yields CDR1 DFQATT and CDR2 SNEGSKA (reference sequence). The CDR3 has 16 residues. The CDR3 DNA is TGCAGTGCTAGAGATTATAGGCCAGAACGGGGCTACGAGCAGTACTTC. This encodes CSARDYRPERGYEQYF.

The chain couples TRBV2 to TRBJ2-6, with D unresolved. Trimming took off 4 bases at V and 0 bases at J, with 10 bases between the two ends. The CDR3 runs 16 residues. Per germline, CDR1 SNHLY and CDR2 FYNNEI. The CDR3 nucleotides read TGTGCCAGCAGTGCCAGTCAAACCTCTGGGGCCAACGTCCTGACTTTC. Residues: CASSASQTSGANVLTF.

The rearrangement links TRBV4-1 to TRBJ2-7, with a tentative D call TRBD1 (6 bases). Between the trimmed V and J ends, which lost 1 base and 0 bases, there was a span of 10 bases. The CDR3 has 15 residues. The germline V gene has CDR1 MGHRA and CDR2 YSYEKL. The chain's CDR3 is CASSQGWGPSYEQYF. The CDR3, as DNA: TGCGCCAGCAGCCAAGGGTGGGGGCCCTCCTACGAGCAGTACTTC.

The J gene is TRBJ2-7, the V gene TRBV12-3 or TRBV12-4, with 10 positions matching TRBD1. Trimming took 6 bases from V and 2 from J; bases not matched to a gene: 7. The CDR3 is 15 amino acids. The chain's CDR3 is CASSPDRGRPYEQYF. In DNA form, the CDR3 reads TGTGCCAGCAGCCCAGACAGGGGGCGCCCCTACGAGCAGTACTTC.

This clonotype appeared a few times. The CDR3 nucleotides read TGTGCCATAGGCGGCGGATTAACAGATACGCAGTATTTT. Encoded protein: CAIGGGLTDTQYF. The chain carries TRBV27 and TRBJ2-3; D remains ambiguous. V was shortened by 10 bases and J by 3 bases, with 14 bases between the two germline ends. The CDR3 length is 13 residues. The germline CDR1 and CDR2 sequences are MNHEY and SMNVEV (reference sequence).

V gene TRBV10-3 combines with J gene TRBJ1-1, with 7 bases fitting TRBD1. J lost 3 bases, V lost 5 bases, and 3 bases had no gene match. Germline CDR1 reads ENHRY; CDR2 reads SYGVKD. CDR3 length: 13 amino acids. The CDR3: CAISFQGDTEAFF. The CDR3 region has the DNA TGTGCCATCAGTTTCCAGGGGGACACTGAAGCTTTCTTT.

The DNA for the CDR3 is TGTGCCAGCAGTTTCGGGACTAGCGACTACGAGCAGTACTTC. Translating it yields CASSFGTSDYEQYF. The chain employs TRBV12-3 or TRBV12-4 and TRBJ2-7; 10 bases match TRBD2. Germline trimming cut 3 bases from V and 3 bases from J; bases unmatched to any gene: 2. The CDR3 runs 14 residues.

V gene TRBV14 combines with J gene TRBJ2-1, with D tentatively TRBD2 (6 bases). Trimming shortened V by 2 bases and J by 12 bases, and 17 bases separated the two germline ends. The V gene's germline CDR1 is SGHDN and CDR2 FVKESK. The CDR3 is 14 residues long. CDR3 in DNA: TGTGCCAGCAGCCAATTTGAACTAGCATGGTTGCAGTTCTTC. Translated: CASSQFELAWLQFF.

The chain combines TRBV27 with TRBJ1-1; unclear D gene. Trimming took off 4 bases at V and 2 bases at J, with 5 bases between the two ends. The germline V gene encodes CDR1 MNHEY and CDR2 SMNVEV (reference sequence). The CDR3 sequence is 12 residues long. The CDR3 protein is CASSSINTEAFF. CDR3 DNA: TGTGCCAGCAGTTCTATTAACACTGAAGCTTTCTTT.

The V gene is TRBV2, the J gene TRBJ2-5; D possibly corresponds to TRBD2 (5 bases). Near its end, the DNA agrees better with TRBJ2-7, so the J call may be wrong. The germline gives CDR1 SNHLY, CDR2 FYNNEI. The CDR3 extends over 16 amino acids. This CDR3 reads CASSGGRDLRPIEQYF. DNA for the CDR3: TGTGCCAGCAGTGGGGGTCGGGATCTTCGCCCGATCGAGCAGTACTTC.

This clonotype appeared a single time. This chain uses TRBV5-6 with TRBJ2-7; tentative D call: TRBD1 (6 bases). Trimming removed 4 bases at V and 3 bases at J, with 14 bases between. Germline V gene data show CDR1 as SGHDT and CDR2 as YYEEEE. There are 14 residues in the CDR3. The CDR3 sequence is CASSRPGTFYEQYF. The CDR3 DNA sequence: TGTGCCAGCAGCCGACCCGGGACATTCTACGAGCAGTACTTC.

This clonotype was seen a few times. The V call is TRBV5-1, the J call TRBJ2-1, with D tentatively TRBD2 (6 bases). The V gene lost 6 bases and the J gene lost 3 bases, with 13 bases spanning the gap. CDR1 SGHRS and CDR2 YFSETQ come from the germline V gene. CDR3 length: 14 residues. The CDR3 spells CASTIAERYNEQFF. The DNA for the CDR3 is TGCGCCAGCACCATAGCGGAACGCTACAATGAGCAGTTCTTC.

This chain connects TRBV6-6 to TRBJ2-3; TRBD2 aligns across 11 bases. Trimming took 6 bases from V and 2 from J; bases not matched to a gene: 7. The germline CDR1 and CDR2 sequences are MNHNY and SVGAGI (reference sequence). The CDR3 runs to 16 residues. The CDR3 sequence is CASSSPTSGATDTQYF. In DNA form, the CDR3 reads TGTGCCAGCAGCTCGCCGACTAGCGGGGCCACAGATACGCAGTATTTT.

The V gene is TRBV7-8, the J gene TRBJ1-5; D might be TRBD1 (5 bases). The CDR3 length is 18 residues. Between the trimmed V and J ends, which lost 2 bases and 0 bases, there was a span of 17 bases. Germline CDR1 reads SGHVS; CDR2 reads FQNEAQ. In nucleotides, the CDR3 is TGTGCCAGCAGCTTAAGGTTTGGGGCGGAGGTTAGCAATCAGCCCCAGCATTTT. As protein: CASSLRFGAEVSNQPQHF.

The chain combines TRBV10-3 with TRBJ1-1; 8 bases are a match to TRBD1. The length of the CDR3 is 14 residues. Germline values: CDR1 ENHRY, CDR2 SYGVKD. Trimming took 6 bases from V and 2 from J; bases not matched to a gene: 5. CDR3 sequence: CAIRSTGDNTEAFF. The CDR3 DNA reads as TGTGCCATCAGATCGACAGGGGACAACACTGAAGCTTTCTTT.

This sequence joins TRBV6-1 and TRBJ2-7, with D unclear. Looked up from germline, CDR1 is MNHNS and CDR2 is SASEGT. Trimming left V 6 bases short and J 0 bases short, with 12 bases between. This CDR3 contains 14 residues. CDR3 nucleotide sequence: TGTGCCAGCAGACGCGCCGATAGCTCCTACGAGCAGTACTTC. Translated, it gives CASRRADSSYEQYF.

This clonotype has just a few counts. The chain recombines TRBV20-1 with TRBJ2-1, with 11 bases identical to TRBD2. The V segment lost 6 bases and the J segment 10 bases; nucleotides outside the gene matches: 11. From germline, CDR1 is DFQATT and CDR2 SNEGSKA (reference sequence). The CDR3 runs to 14 residues. The CDR3 loop reads CSATSLAGGGEQFF. The CDR3 nucleotides read TGCAGTGCCACATCCCTAGCGGGGGGAGGGGAGCAGTTCTTC.

This sequence joins TRBV6-1 and TRBJ1-5; no definite D call. The germline gives CDR1 MNHNS, CDR2 SASEGT. There are 18 residues in the CDR3. Trimming removed 8 bases from V and 0 bases from J, with 23 bases in between. Written as DNA, the CDR3 is TGTGCCAGCGAATCCAGGTTGACCAACCTCGGTAGCAATCAGCCCCAGCATTTT. Protein product: CASESRLTNLGSNQPQHF.